This paragraph reports one T cell receptor beta chain. The V and J ends lost 5 bases and 0 bases, in that order; junction bases with no gene match: 6. The CDR3 length is 16 residues. Germline CDR1 reads SEHNR; CDR2 reads FQNEAQ (reference sequence). This entry is derived from a study of blood T cell repertoires in COVID-19. The wider study: Spain, Italy and the United States supplied samples that represented acute and convalescent COVID-19.

Per the original data handling: Reference gene primer amplification gave nucleated cell count estimates. Data came from immunoSEQ multiplex PCR; TCRdb stores just in-frame clones and leaves some out. Clonal size and the V and J genes are those of that table, whereas D and trimming came from the DNA. The sample has around 75,000 clones; approximately 80% are singletons. The clonotype was recovered from a man aged 45-65 years with COVID-19, enrolled during active disease. The chain links TRBV7-9 to TRBJ2-4; 8 nucleotides align to TRBD2. The sample was peripheral blood. DNA for the CDR3: TGTGCCAGCAGCCCGTTAGCGGGGCTAGCCAAAAACATTCAGTACTTC. It encodes CASSPLAGLAKNIQYF.